Listed below are T cell receptor beta chains from one sample, sequenced in a study of CD8+ T cells in alopecia areata. Libraries were prepared by immunoSEQ multiplex PCR; TCRdb keeps only in-frame clonotypes and omits some of them. The table records approximately 190,000 clones, over 45% of them present only once. The source was CD4+ T cells sorted from blood, collected at week 24, from a patient treated with tofacitinib. These receptors originate from a human donor with alopecia areata. CDR3s leave out the opening cysteine and the closing phenylalanine or tryptophan. A D gene is named only where the DNA matches it firmly.

d_call v_call cdr3_aa
NA TRBV7-8 ASSSNTGELF
NA TRBV30 AWSVRTGGYT
NA TRBV19 ASSPRGRLNTEAF
TRBD1 TRBV27 ASSPGQAPGSNQPQH
NA TRBV6-5 ASRGWLDQETQY
TRBD1 TRBV5-6 ASSLGWDRGDNEQF
TRBD1 TRBV6-1 ASSEVWTGNARNEQF
NA TRBV27 ASRPSPLNTEAF
TRBD2 TRBV7-2 ASSILAVMLNEQF
NA TRBV20-1 SALDSYEQY
NA TRBV30 AWTRLHSGANVLT
NA TRBV7-2 ASSRTVPGTDTQY
NA TRBV28 ATGFGFDGYT
NA TRBV27 ASSLRAGETQY
NA TRBV6-5 ASCEGGYSTEAF
TRBD2 TRBV30 AWSVGTSGGETQY
TRBD1 TRBV30 AWKLAGGSRAF
NA TRBV4-1 ASSQDTRDTEAF
TRBD2 TRBV7-2 ASTATSGDSYEQY
TRBD1 TRBV29-1 SVAPGQTYEQY
NA TRBV30 AWSVQGQPQH
NA TRBV7-3 ASSLKLSTDTQY
NA TRBV29-1 SYGAWNTQY
NA TRBV6-5 ASSAGVADSPLH
NA TRBV27 ASSRSTRAEQF
NA TRBV7-6 ASSPLLGPETQY
TRBD1 TRBV7-2 ASSSGQGGFAEKLF
TRBD1 TRBV9 ASSARQGDSTDTQY
TRBD1 TRBV7-9 ASSLGTGLEAF
NA TRBV6-6 ASSGVTDTQY
TRBD2 TRBV11-2 ASSKEGLAGVNEQF
TRBD1 TRBV7-8 ASSPSTGALSRKQF
NA TRBV27 ASSSHHGGGEDTQY
NA TRBV10-3 AIMADLNTEAF
NA TRBV5-6 ASRLSENEQF
NA TRBV30 AWDSAGSYEQY
NA TRBV4-1 ASSLGQLDKNIQY
TRBD1 TRBV5-1 ASSSDRGMEETQY
NA TRBV2 ASFRDTGELF
NA TRBV7-2 ASSLGTDPINEQF
NA TRBV7-9 ASSPRGTAASEQY
TRBD1 TRBV5-1 ASSRDRANTEAF
NA TRBV2 ASGRSSGYEQY
NA TRBV6-6 ASSYSGSTEAF
NA TRBV5-1 ASSLADSSYEQY